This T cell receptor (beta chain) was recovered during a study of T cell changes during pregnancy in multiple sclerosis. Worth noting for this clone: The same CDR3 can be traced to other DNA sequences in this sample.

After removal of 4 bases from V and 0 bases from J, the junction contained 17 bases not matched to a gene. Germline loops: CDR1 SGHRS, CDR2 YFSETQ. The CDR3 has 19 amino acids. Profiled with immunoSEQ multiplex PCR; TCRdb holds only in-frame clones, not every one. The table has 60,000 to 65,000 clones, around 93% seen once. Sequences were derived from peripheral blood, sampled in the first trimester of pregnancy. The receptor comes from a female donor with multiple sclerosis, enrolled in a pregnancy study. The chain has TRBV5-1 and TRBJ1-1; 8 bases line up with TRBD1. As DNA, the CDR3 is TGCGCCAGCAGCCCTCTAAAGCAGGGGGCGCGGGCTTTGAACACTGAAGCTTTCTTT. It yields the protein CASSPLKQGARALNTEAFF.